This T cell receptor beta chain emerged from a study of cytomegalovirus exposure and HLA in healthy donors. Across the whole study: Inside one of the first data releases sat around 80 million unique TCRs taken from HLA-typed donors. Among the approximately 380 donors who were genotyped, about 79% fell in the genetic ancestry cluster that is associated with self-reported Caucasian donors. Study-wide findings and caveats: A few V segments could not be told apart, such as TRBV6-2 and TRBV6-3, and were left out. TCR beta sequences numbering roughly 18,000 were associated with HLA alleles at 0.05 false discovery rate in a later analysis.

After removal of 2 bases from V and 0 bases from J, the junction contained 2 bases not matched to a gene. Germline V gene sequence: CDR1 MDHEN, CDR2 SYDVKM. The CDR3 is 16 residues long. A multiplex PCR was run with 60 Vbeta primers and 13 Jbeta primers. Only in-frame clones appear in the TCRdb table, and some are missing; sequencing was by immunoSEQ multiplex PCR. This listing includes around 75,000 clones. On this clone: The antigen remains undetermined.

The receptor was derived from a boy between 5 and 17 years old in good health and CMV-seronegative. The specimen was PBMCs. V and J are TRBV28 and TRBJ1-5; TRBD1 aligns across 9 bases. Here the CDR3 reads CASSLGTGLSNQPQHF. In DNA form, the CDR3 reads TGTGCCAGCAGTTTAGGGACAGGGCTTAGCAATCAGCCCCAGCATTTT. The variable domain in full, with the rest retrieved from reference TRBV28 and TRBJ1-5, is DVKVTQSSRYLVKRTGEKVFLECVQDMDHENMFWYRQDPGLGLRLIYFSYDVKMKEKGDIPEGYSVSREKKERFSLILESASTNQTSMYLCASSLGTGLSNQPQHFGDGTRLSIL.